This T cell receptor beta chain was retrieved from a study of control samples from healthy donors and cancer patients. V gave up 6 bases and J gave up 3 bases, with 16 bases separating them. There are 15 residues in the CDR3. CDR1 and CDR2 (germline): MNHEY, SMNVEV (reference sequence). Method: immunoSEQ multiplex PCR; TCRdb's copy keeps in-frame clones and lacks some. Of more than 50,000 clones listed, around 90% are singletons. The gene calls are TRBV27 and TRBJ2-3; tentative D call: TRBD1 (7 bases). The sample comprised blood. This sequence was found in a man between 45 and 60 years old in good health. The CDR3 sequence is CASSQGGGNTDTQYF. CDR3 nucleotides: TGTGCCAGCAGCCAAGGGGGCGGGAATACAGATACGCAGTATTTT.